This TCR beta chain was documented in a study of CD8 T cells in ankylosing spondylitis. General study results and limits: A TCR beta motif of several highly homologous variants seemed to mark ankylosing spondylitis blood. Matched synovial fluid from ankylosing spondylitis patients was reported to be enriched for disease-linked clones. With a CD8+ phenotype, disease-linked clones were relatively rare in peripheral blood. Earlier reports found some motif variants in synovial fluid and blood in reactive arthritis.

Quantitative barcoded 5'-RACE was used to prepare TCR beta libraries. TCRdb analysed the 5' RACE reads with MiXCR anew, one entry per CDR3 protein. This sample has some 840,000 distinct CDR3 sequences, with roughly 12% found just once. The CDR3 totals 14 residues. Trimming removed 6 bases at V and 2 bases at J, with 8 bases between. Germline V gives CDR1 ENHRY, CDR2 SYGVKD. This clonotype was seen only a few times. The antigen remains unidentified. The sample was blood, either unsorted or a sorted T cell fraction (not recorded which). The TCR comes from a male donor with ankylosing spondylitis. The gene calls are TRBV10-3 and TRBJ2-6; D may match TRBD1 or TRBD2 (5 bases each). The chain's CDR3 is CAIRGVAGANVLTF. CDR3 DNA: TGTGCCATCAGGGGGGTAGCTGGGGCCAACGTCCTGACTTTC.